This TCR beta chain was recovered during a study of T-cell reconstitution after alpha-beta-depleted transplantation in children. Unique molecular identifiers were incorporated into the prepared TCRbeta library. In TCRdb, the PCR reads were re-called with MiXCR into one record per CDR3 protein. This sample has some 240,000 distinct CDR3 sequences, with approximately 12% found just once. V was clipped by 4 bases and J by 2 bases; unmatched bases: 7. Germline lookup yields CDR1 SGHTA and CDR2 FQGNSA. The CDR3 sequence is 16 residues long. This clonotype was observed at least ten times. The specimen comprised PBMCs from the stem cell graft donor, sampled from the stem cell graft. This clonotype was obtained from a human donor who donated a stem cell graft to a child with acute lymphoblastic leukemia. The chain recombines TRBV7-2 with TRBJ2-3, with 9 bases lining up with TRBD2. The CDR3 nucleotides are TGTGCCAGCAGCTACCAACGCGGGGGGGCCACAGATACGCAGTATTTT. Its translation: CASSYQRGGATDTQYF.